This record looks at one TCR beta chain sequence and its context. What it recognizes is unknown. Time point specified: pretreatment peripheral blood. All patients carried locally advanced or metastatic urothelial carcinoma. CDR3 length equals 15 residues. Looked up from germline, CDR1 is SGHTA and CDR2 is FQGTGA. V lost 3 bases and J lost 8, with 16 bases in between. The record originates from a study of PD-L1 blockade in urothelial cancer. Study-level background: Male sex and bladder-origin urothelial cancer were recorded for about 85% of the roughly 30 patients. Investigators checked blood 3 weeks (second dose) and 6 weeks after treatment start. Study-level results: For durable-benefit patients, tumor-associated blood clones expanded more at 3 weeks.

The assay was immunoSEQ multiplex PCR, and TCRdb's table has in-frame clones only and misses some. The sample records 58,000 or so clones, 80% to 85% being singletons. This TCR was recovered from a man in his 70s with urothelial cancer. The chain is built from TRBV7-3 and TRBJ1-4; TRBD1 might be the D (6 bases). Sequencing was performed on PBMCs, taken around atezolizumab (anti-PD-L1) treatment. DNA for the CDR3: TGTGCCAGCAGCTTGAGAGCAGGGGCTGGGGAAAAACTGTTTTTT. Its protein product is CASSLRAGAGEKLFF.